This TCR beta chain was documented in a study of T cell changes during pregnancy in multiple sclerosis. The V end lost 5 bases, the J end lost 4 bases, and 18 bases lay between the germline ends. The CDR3 covers 15 residues. Germline V CDR1 and CDR2: SGHDT, YYEEEE. Clones were read by immunoSEQ multiplex PCR, and TCRdb kept only the in-frame ones, dropping some. The sample includes approximately 59,000 clones, around nine tenths seen only once; the top ten take less than 1.5%. This clonotype was sampled from a female donor in good health, enrolled as a control in a pregnancy study. The chain employs TRBV5-6 and TRBJ1-1; D is ambiguous. This specimen consisted of peripheral blood, obtained in the third trimester of pregnancy. CDR3: CASSLGWGGSTEAFF. The CDR3 DNA follows: TGTGCCAGCAGTCTGGGGTGGGGTGGGAGCACTGAAGCTTTCTTT.